This passage covers 21 T cell receptor beta chains from one sample sequenced in a study of OX40 agonist ivuxolimab in advanced cancers. Assay: immunoSEQ multiplex PCR; the TCRdb copy retains only in-frame clones and omits some. The data contain around 60,000 clones, 75% to 85% of them singletons. Sequences were derived from CD4+ or CD8+ T cells sorted from blood, sampled in a trial of the OX40 agonist ivuxolimab. Every receptor here comes from an adult with an advanced solid tumor such as melanoma, head and neck, liver or kidney cancer.

The J gene is TRBJ1-3, the V gene TRBV13; D not certain. The germline gives CDR1 PRHDT, CDR2 FYEKMQ (reference sequence). The CDR3 loop spans 16 amino acids. Trimming cost V 1 base and J 1 base, with 11 bases left between them. CDR3 region: CASSLDGGRSGNTIYF. CDR3 nucleotide sequence: TGTGCCAGCAGCTTAGATGGAGGTCGGTCTGGAAACACCATATATTTT.

This chain's CDR3 is CASSFGTDQETQYF. The CDR3 DNA is TGCGCCAGCAGCTTCGGGACAGATCAAGAGACCCAGTACTTC. V usage is TRBV5-1 and J usage is TRBJ2-5; 7 bases align to TRBD1. Germline V gene sequence: CDR1 SGHRS, CDR2 YFSETQ. Trimming at V came to 2 bases and at J to 2 bases, leaving 3 bases not matched to a gene. The CDR3 has 14 amino acids.

The chain uses TRBV27 and TRBJ2-2, with TRBD2 identical over 12 bases. This CDR3 spans 16 amino acids. Germline CDR1 is MNHEY and CDR2 is SMNVEV (reference sequence). The J segment lost 5 bases and the V segment lost 6 bases, leaving 7 bases of the junction unmatched. CDR3 in amino acids: CASSPVLAGGTGELFF. The CDR3 nucleotides read TGTGCCAGCAGCCCCGTCCTAGCGGGAGGGACCGGGGAGCTGTTTTTT.

This rearrangement joins TRBV19 to TRBJ1-2; TRBD1 might be the D (5 bases). V was pared by 6 bases and J by 3 bases, with 17 bases between. The germline CDR1 and CDR2 sequences are LNHDA and SQIVND (reference sequence). The CDR3 is 15 residues long. The CDR3 sequence is CASSPIGMGDYGYTF. For the CDR3, the DNA is TGTGCCAGTAGCCCGATAGGAATGGGGGACTATGGCTACACCTTC.

The chain has TRBV5-8 and TRBJ1-2; no definite D call. The CDR3 spans 14 residues. V was pared by 0 bases and J by 4 bases, with 10 bases between. Germline V gene sequence: CDR1 SGHTS, CDR2 YDEGEE. CDR3 residues: CASSLGDGIYGYTF. The CDR3 region has the DNA TGTGCCAGCAGCTTGGGAGACGGAATCTATGGCTACACCTTC.

The chain recombines TRBV5-1 with TRBJ1-1; the D gene is possibly TRBD1 (6 bases). The V end lost 5 bases, the J end lost 8 bases, and 19 bases lay between the germline ends. This CDR3 has 14 residues. Germline V gene lookup returns CDR1 SGHRS and CDR2 YFSETQ. This chain's CDR3 is CASRTGTSTGEAFF. In nucleotides, the CDR3 is TGCGCCAGCAGGACCGGGACTTCTACAGGGGAAGCTTTCTTT.

The chain recombines TRBV10-3 with TRBJ1-1, with D unresolved. Germline CDR1 ENHRY, CDR2 SYGVKD. The CDR3 consists of 14 residues. V was shortened by 0 bases and J by 4 bases, with 9 bases between the two germline ends. CDR3 sequence reads: CAISESTGVTEAFF. In DNA, the CDR3 is TGTGCCATCAGTGAGTCGACCGGGGTCACTGAAGCTTTCTTT.

This sequence joins TRBV11-2 and TRBJ1-4; 7 bases line up with TRBD1. The V and J ends lost 4 bases and 11 bases, in that order; junction bases with no gene match: 4. Germline V gene sequence: CDR1 SGHAT, CDR2 FQNNGV. This CDR3 comprises 12 residues. The chain's CDR3 is CASSSGTDKLFF. The CDR3 DNA reads TGTGCCAGCAGCTCCGGGACAGACAAACTGTTTTTT.

The chain couples TRBV13 to TRBJ2-3; D is uncertain. Germline-derived CDR1 and CDR2 are PRHDT and FYEKMQ (reference sequence). The V and J ends lost 5 bases and 1 base respectively, with 13 bases between them. The CDR3 length is 15 residues. The CDR3 DNA is TGTGCCAGCAGCCCTCTGGTGGCTGGCACAGATACGCAGTATTTT. As protein: CASSPLVAGTDTQYF.

V and J are TRBV5-8 and TRBJ1-1; no reliable D call. Germline V gene lookup returns CDR1 SGHTS and CDR2 YDEGEE. V shed 0 bases and J shed 1 base, with 13 bases lying between them. CDR3 length: 16 residues. CDR3 nucleotides: TGTGCCAGCAGCTTGGCGTCCTCGTGGGGGAACACTGAAGCTTTCTTT. Translated: CASSLASSWGNTEAFF.

The V gene is TRBV7-3, the J gene TRBJ1-1; TRBD1 might be the D (6 bases). Looked up from germline, CDR1 is SGHTA and CDR2 is FQGTGA. The CDR3 length is 14 residues. V lost 0 bases, J lost 4 bases, and 9 bases lay in between. CDR3 coding DNA: TGTGCCAGCAGCTTAACGGGAGGGGGCACTGAAGCTTTCTTT. Protein: CASSLTGGGTEAFF.

The rearrangement links TRBV5-1 to TRBJ2-7, with 7 bases lining up with TRBD2. Germline CDR1 reads SGHRS; CDR2 reads YFSETQ. J was trimmed by 7 bases and V by 0 bases; bases with no gene match: 7. The CDR3 runs 14 residues. The CDR3 bases are TGCGCCAGCAGCTTGGGAGGGGCCGGGGGGGAGCAGTACTTC. Translation: CASSLGGAGGEQYF.

The gene calls are TRBV9 and TRBJ2-7, with a possible D match to TRBD2 (5 bases). V dropped 0 bases and J dropped 7 bases, with 17 bases sitting between them. There are 15 residues in the CDR3. CDR1 and CDR2 from the germline V gene are SGDLS and YYNGEE. The CDR3 spells CASSVGASGSGEQYF. The CDR3 DNA follows: TGTGCCAGCAGCGTAGGGGCGAGCGGATCGGGGGAGCAGTACTTC.

The V call is TRBV7-3, the J call TRBJ1-1, with D uncertain. The germline CDR1 and CDR2 sequences are SGHTA and FQGTGA. The V and J ends lost 5 bases and 3 bases respectively, with 10 bases between them. CDR3 length: 13 residues. The CDR3 sequence is CASSQDTYTEAFF. DNA of the CDR3: TGTGCCAGCAGCCAAGACACGTACACTGAAGCTTTCTTT.

The CDR3 nucleotides are TGTGCCAGCAGCGTAGTTGGCCCCGGGCGCTTCAACTCTGGAAACACCATATATTTT. This encodes CASSVVGPGRFNSGNTIYF. The chain carries TRBV9 and TRBJ1-3; no clear D gene. From germline, CDR1 is SGDLS and CDR2 YYNGEE. V was cut by 0 bases and J by 0 bases, with 19 bases left in between. The CDR3 consists of 19 residues.

This clone appeared a single time. The V call is TRBV7-8, the J call TRBJ2-1; D remains unclear. Germline values: CDR1 SGHVS, CDR2 FQNEAQ. This CDR3 comprises 12 residues. Trimming stripped 7 bases from V and 7 bases from J, with 11 bases between. In nucleotides, the CDR3 is TGTGCCAGCACCCTGGTTGGGAATGAGCAGTTCTTC. Translated, it gives CASTLVGNEQFF.

V is TRBV15 and J is TRBJ1-1; 7 nucleotides match TRBD1. Trimming removed 0 bases from V and 2 bases from J; junction bases left unmatched: 9. Germline values: CDR1 LNHNV, CDR2 YYDKDF (reference sequence). The CDR3 is 17 residues long. The DNA for the CDR3 is TGTGCCACCAGCAGAGATGGGGACGGACAGGCAAACACTGAAGCTTTCTTT. As protein: CATSRDGDGQANTEAFF.

In its sample, this clone was seen once. The rearrangement links TRBV28 to TRBJ2-3; 8 nucleotides line up with TRBD1. CDR1 is MDHEN, CDR2 SYDVKM, per germline. Germline trimming cut 5 bases from V and 0 bases from J; bases unmatched to any gene: 4. The CDR3 has 15 amino acids. In nucleotides, the CDR3 is TGTGCCAGCAGTCTCCGGACAGGGAGCACAGATACGCAGTATTTT. Protein: CASSLRTGSTDTQYF. Variable domain in full (rest from reference TRBV28 and TRBJ2-3): DVKVTQSSRYLVKRTGEKVFLECVQDMDHENMFWYRQDPGLGLRLIYFSYDVKMKEKGDIPEGYSVSREKKERFSLILESASTNQTSMYLCASSLRTGSTDTQYFGPGTRLTVL.

The CDR3 here is CASSVGTGETETQYF. CDR3 DNA: TGTGCCAGCAGCGTTGGGACAGGGGAAACGGAGACCCAGTACTTC. The chain joins TRBV11-2 to TRBJ2-5; 10 bases align to TRBD1. With 5 bases clipped from V and 5 bases from J, the junction kept 8 bases outside the gene matches. CDR1 SGHAT and CDR2 FQNNGV come from the germline V gene. There are 15 residues in the CDR3.

This sequence joins TRBV18 and TRBJ2-7; no definite D call. CDR3 length equals 14 residues. Trimming cost V 2 bases and J 4 bases, with 12 bases left between them. The germline CDR1 and CDR2 sequences are KGHSH and LQKENI. CDR3 nucleotide sequence: TGTGCCAGCTCACCAGGACGCCTGGGGTACGAGCAGTACTTC. This encodes CASSPGRLGYEQYF. The complete variable domain, with remaining parts taken from reference TRBV18 and TRBJ2-7, reads NAGVMQNPRHLVRRRGQEARLRCSPMKGHSHVYWYRQLPEEGLKFMVYLQKENIIDESGMPKERFSAEFPKEGPSILRIQQVVRGDSAAYFCASSPGRLGYEQYFGPGTRLTVT.

The rearrangement uses TRBV19 and TRBJ2-2; perhaps D is TRBD1 or TRBD2 (5 bases each). V was pared by 7 bases and J by 1 base, with 19 bases between. The germline gives CDR1 LNHDA, CDR2 SQIVND (reference sequence). The CDR3 extends over 17 amino acids. The CDR3, as DNA: TGTGCCAGTAATACTCTGATCCGGGACGGGAACACCGGGGAGCTGTTTTTT. Translated, it gives CASNTLIRDGNTGELFF.